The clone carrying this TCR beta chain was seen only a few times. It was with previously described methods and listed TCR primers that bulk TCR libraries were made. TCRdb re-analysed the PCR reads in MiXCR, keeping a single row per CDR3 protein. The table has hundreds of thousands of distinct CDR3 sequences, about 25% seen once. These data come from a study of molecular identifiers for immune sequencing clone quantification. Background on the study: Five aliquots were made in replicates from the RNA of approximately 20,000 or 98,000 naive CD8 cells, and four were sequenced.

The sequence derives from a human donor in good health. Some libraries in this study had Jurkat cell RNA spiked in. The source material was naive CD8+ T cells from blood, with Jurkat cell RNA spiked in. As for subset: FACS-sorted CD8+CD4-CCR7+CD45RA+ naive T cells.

The CDR3: CASGFTNKQASYEQYF. The CDR3 DNA sequence: TGTGCCAGCGGTTTCACGAATAAACAGGCTTCCTACGAGCAGTACTTC. The chain recombines TRBV6-2 or TRBV6-3 with TRBJ2-7, with D tentatively TRBD1 (5 bases). Germline loops: CDR1 MNHEY, CDR2 SVGEGT. V was clipped by 8 bases and J by 1 base, with 21 bases between them. The CDR3 has 16 residues.